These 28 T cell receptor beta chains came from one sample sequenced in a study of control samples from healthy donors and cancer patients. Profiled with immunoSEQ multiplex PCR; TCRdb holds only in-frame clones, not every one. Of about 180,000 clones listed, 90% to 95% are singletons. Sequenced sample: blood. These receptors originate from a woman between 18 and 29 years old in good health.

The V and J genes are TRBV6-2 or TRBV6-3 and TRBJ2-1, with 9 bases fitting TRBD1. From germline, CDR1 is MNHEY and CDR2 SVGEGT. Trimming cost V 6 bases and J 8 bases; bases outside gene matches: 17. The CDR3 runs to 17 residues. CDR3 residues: CASSLRPPGQGKDEQFF. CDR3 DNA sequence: TGTGCCAGCAGCCTACGCCCGCCGGGACAGGGTAAGGATGAGCAGTTCTTC.

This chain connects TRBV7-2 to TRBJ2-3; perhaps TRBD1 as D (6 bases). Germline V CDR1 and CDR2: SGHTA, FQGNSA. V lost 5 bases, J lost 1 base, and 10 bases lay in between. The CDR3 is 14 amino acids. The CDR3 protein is CASSQGQGTDTQYF. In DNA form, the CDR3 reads TGTGCCAGCAGCCAGGGGCAGGGCACAGATACGCAGTATTTT.

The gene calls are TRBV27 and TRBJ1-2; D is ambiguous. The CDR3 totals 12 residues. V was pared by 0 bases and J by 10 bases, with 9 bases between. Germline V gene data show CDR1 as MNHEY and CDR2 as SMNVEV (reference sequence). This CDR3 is CASSLSGVTYTF. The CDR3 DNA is TGTGCCAGCAGTTTATCCGGGGTTACCTACACCTTC.

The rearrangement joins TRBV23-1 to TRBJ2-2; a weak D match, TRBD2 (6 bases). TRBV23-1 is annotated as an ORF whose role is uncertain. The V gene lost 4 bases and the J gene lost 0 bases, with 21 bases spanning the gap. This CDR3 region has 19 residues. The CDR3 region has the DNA TGCGCCAGCAGTCTTATCCCTCCTAGCGTCATTTCGAACACCGGGGAGCTGTTTTTT. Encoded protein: CASSLIPPSVISNTGELFF.

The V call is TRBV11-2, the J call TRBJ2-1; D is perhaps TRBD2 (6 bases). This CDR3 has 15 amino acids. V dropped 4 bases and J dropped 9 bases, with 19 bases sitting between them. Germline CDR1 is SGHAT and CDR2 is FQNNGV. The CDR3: CASSSLTGEALEQFF. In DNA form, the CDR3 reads TGTGCCAGCAGCTCTTTAACGGGGGAGGCCCTTGAGCAGTTCTTC.

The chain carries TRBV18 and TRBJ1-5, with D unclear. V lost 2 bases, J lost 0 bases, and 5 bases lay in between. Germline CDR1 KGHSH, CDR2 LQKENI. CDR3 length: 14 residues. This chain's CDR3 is CASSPDYSNQPQHF. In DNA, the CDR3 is TGTGCCAGCTCACCAGATTATAGCAATCAGCCCCAGCATTTT.

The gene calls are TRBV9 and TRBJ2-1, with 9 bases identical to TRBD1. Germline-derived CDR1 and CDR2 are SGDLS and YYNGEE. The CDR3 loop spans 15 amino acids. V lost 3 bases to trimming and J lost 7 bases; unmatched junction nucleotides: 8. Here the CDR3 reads CASSASGTGINEQFF. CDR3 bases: TGTGCCAGCAGCGCTTCCGGGACAGGGATAAATGAGCAGTTCTTC.

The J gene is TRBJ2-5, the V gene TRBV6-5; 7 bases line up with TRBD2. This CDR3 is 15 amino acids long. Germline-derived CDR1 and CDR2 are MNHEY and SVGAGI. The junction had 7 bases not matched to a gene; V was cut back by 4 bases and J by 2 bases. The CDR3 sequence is CASSSLASGQETQYF. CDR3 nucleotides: TGTGCCAGCAGTTCGTTAGCTAGCGGACAAGAGACCCAGTACTTC.

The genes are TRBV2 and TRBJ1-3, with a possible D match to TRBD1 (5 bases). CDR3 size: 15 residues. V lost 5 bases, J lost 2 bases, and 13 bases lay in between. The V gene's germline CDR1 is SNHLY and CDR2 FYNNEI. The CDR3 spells CASSPRGRAGNTIYF. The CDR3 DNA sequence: TGTGCCAGCAGTCCAAGGGGCAGGGCTGGAAACACCATATATTTT.

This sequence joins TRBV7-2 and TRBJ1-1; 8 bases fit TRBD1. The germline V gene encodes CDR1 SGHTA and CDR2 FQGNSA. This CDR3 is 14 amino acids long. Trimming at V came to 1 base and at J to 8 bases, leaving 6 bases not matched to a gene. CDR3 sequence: CASSLVSRGREAFF. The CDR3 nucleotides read TGTGCCAGCAGCTTAGTATCCAGGGGGCGGGAAGCTTTCTTT.

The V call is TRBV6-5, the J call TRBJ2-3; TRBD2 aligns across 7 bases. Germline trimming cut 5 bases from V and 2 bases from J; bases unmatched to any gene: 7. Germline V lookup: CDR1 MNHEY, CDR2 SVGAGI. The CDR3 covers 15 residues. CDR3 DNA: TGTGCCAGCAGTCTATCTAGCGGCACCACAGATACGCAGTATTTT. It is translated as CASSLSSGTTDTQYF.

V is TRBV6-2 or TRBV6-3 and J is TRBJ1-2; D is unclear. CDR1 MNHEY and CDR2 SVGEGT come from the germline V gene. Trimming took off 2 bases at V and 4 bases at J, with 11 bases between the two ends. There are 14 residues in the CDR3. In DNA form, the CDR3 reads TGTGCCAGCAGTTACATGCCGGGTTCCTATGGCTACACCTTC. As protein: CASSYMPGSYGYTF.

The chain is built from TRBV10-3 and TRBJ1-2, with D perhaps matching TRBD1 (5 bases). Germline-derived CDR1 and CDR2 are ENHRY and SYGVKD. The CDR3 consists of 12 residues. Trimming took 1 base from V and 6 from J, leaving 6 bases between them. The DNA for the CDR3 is TGTGCCATCAGTGAGTTAGGGGATGGCTACACCTTC. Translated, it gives CAISELGDGYTF.

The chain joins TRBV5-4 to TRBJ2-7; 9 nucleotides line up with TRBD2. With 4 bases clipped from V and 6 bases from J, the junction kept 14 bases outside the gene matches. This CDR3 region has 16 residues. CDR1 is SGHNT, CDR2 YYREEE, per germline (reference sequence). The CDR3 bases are TGTGCCAGCAGCCCAGGAGGGCGGGAGGGTTCTGGCGAGCAGTACTTC. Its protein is CASSPGGREGSGEQYF.

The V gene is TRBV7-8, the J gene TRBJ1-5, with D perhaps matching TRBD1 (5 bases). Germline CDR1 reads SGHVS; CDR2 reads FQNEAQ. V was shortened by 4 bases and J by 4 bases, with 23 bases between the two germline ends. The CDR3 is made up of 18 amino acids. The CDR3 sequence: CASSSENLGSGTNQPQHF. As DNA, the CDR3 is TGTGCCAGCAGCTCCGAGAACTTAGGTTCAGGGACGAATCAGCCCCAGCATTTT.

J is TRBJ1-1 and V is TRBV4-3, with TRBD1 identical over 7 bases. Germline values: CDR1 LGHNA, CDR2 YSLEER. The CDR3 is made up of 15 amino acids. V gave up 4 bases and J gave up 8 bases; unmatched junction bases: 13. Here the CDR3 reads CASSRLSTGLVEAFF. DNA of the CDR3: TGCGCCAGCAGCCGACTTTCGACAGGGCTGGTGGAAGCTTTCTTT.

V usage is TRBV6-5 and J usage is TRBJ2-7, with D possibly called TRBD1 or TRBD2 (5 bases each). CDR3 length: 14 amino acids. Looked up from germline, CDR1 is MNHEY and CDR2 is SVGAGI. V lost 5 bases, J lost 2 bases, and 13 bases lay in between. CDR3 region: CASSRGETTYEQYF. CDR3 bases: TGTGCCAGCAGTCGGGGCGAAACGACCTACGAGCAGTACTTC.

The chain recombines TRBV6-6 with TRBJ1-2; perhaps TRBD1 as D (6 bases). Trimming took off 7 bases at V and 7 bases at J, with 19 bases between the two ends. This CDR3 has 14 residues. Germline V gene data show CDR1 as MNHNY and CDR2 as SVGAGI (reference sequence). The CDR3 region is CASTPGGGARGYTF. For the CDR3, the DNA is TGTGCCAGCACCCCAGGTGGGGGGGCGCGTGGCTACACCTTC.

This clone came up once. The CDR3 is CASSLGGSGMNTEAFF. The DNA of the CDR3 is TGCGCCAGCAGCTTGGGGGGTTCAGGGATGAACACTGAAGCTTTCTTT. The V gene is TRBV5-1, the J gene TRBJ1-1; D is possibly TRBD1 (5 bases). CDR3 length: 16 amino acids. The germline CDR1 and CDR2 sequences are SGHRS and YFSETQ. The V and J ends lost 0 bases and 0 bases respectively, with 12 bases between them.

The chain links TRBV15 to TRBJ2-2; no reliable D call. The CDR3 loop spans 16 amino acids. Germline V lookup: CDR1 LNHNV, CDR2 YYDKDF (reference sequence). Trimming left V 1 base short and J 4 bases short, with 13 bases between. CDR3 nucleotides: TGTGCCACCAGCAGAGGGGTAGGGTGGATCACCGGGGAGCTGTTTTTT. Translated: CATSRGVGWITGELFF.

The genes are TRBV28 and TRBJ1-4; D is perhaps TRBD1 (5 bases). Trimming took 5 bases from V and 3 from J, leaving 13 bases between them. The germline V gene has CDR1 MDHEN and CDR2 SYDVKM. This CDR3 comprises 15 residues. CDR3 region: CASSLTGTANEKLFF. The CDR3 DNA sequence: TGTGCCAGCAGTCTCACCGGGACGGCTAATGAAAAACTGTTTTTT.

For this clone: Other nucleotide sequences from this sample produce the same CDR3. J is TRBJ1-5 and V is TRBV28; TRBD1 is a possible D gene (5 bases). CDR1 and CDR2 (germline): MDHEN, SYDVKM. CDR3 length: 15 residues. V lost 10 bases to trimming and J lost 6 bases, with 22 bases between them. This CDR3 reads CATVSPGGYSQPQHF. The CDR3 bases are TGTGCCACCGTTTCGCCCGGGGGGTACAGTCAGCCCCAGCATTTT. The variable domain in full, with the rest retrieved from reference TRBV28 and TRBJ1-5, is DVKVTQSSRYLVKRTGEKVFLECVQDMDHENMFWYRQDPGLGLRLIYFSYDVKMKEKGDIPEGYSVSREKKERFSLILESASTNQTSMYLCATVSPGGYSQPQHFGDGTRLSIL.

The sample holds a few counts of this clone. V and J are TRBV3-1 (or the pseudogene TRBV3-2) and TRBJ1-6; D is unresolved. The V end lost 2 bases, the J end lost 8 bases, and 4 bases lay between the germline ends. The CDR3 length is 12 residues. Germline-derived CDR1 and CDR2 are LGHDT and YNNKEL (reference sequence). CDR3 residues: CASSQYDSPLHF. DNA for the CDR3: TGTGCCAGCAGCCAATACGATTCACCCCTCCACTTT.

The CDR3 protein is CASSLLAGGDDGYTF. The DNA for the CDR3 is TGTGCCAGCAGCTTACTGGCAGGGGGAGATGATGGCTACACCTTC. The V call is TRBV7-3, the J call TRBJ1-2; TRBD1 aligns across 7 bases. Germline lookup yields CDR1 SGHTA and CDR2 FQGTGA. CDR3 length: 15 amino acids. After removal of 2 bases from V and 6 bases from J, the junction contained 9 bases not matched to a gene.

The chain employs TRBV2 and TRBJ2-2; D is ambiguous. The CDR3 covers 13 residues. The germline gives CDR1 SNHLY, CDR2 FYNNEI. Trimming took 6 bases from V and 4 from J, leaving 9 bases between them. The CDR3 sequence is CASSPRITGELFF. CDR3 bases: TGTGCCAGCAGCCCCAGAATCACCGGGGAGCTGTTTTTT.

The CDR3 sequence is CASSVHRGPNTGELFF. CDR3 in DNA: TGTGCCAGCAGTGTGCACCGGGGCCCAAACACCGGGGAGCTGTTTTTT. The rearrangement links TRBV28 to TRBJ2-2; tentatively, D is TRBD1 or TRBD2 (5 bases each). The CDR3 consists of 16 residues. CDR1 and CDR2 from the germline V gene are MDHEN and SYDVKM. V shed 5 bases and J shed 2 bases, with 15 bases lying between them.

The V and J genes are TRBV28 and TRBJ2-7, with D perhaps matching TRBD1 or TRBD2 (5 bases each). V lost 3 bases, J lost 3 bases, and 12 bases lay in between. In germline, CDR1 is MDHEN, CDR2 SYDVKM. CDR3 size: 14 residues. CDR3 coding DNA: TGTGCCAGCAGTTTCGGGGCCCGACTCTACGAGCAGTACTTC. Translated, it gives CASSFGARLYEQYF. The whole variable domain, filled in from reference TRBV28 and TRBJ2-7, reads DVKVTQSSRYLVKRTGEKVFLECVQDMDHENMFWYRQDPGLGLRLIYFSYDVKMKEKGDIPEGYSVSREKKERFSLILESASTNQTSMYLCASSFGARLYEQYFGPGTRLTVT.

CDR3 amino acids: CASSLTGNTEAFF. The CDR3 bases are TGCGCCAGCAGCTTGACAGGGAACACTGAAGCTTTCTTT. The rearrangement uses TRBV10-1 and TRBJ1-1, with D possibly being TRBD1 (6 bases). V was trimmed by 6 bases and J by 1 base, leaving 9 bases between them. The CDR3 has 13 amino acids. Germline loops: CDR1 WNHNN, CDR2 SYGVQD (reference sequence).